This T cell receptor beta chain stems from a study of T cell responses to AZD1222 COVID-19 vaccine. Study-level information: Second-dose groups at about 4 or about 12 weeks were pooled.

Overall study findings and caveats: At baseline, seropositivity was found in only six or seven AZD1222 recipients. Once two AZD1222 doses were given, Spike-specific TCR breadth and depth went up.

A remark on this clone: Antigen unknown.

Germline V gene data show CDR1 as SGHRS and CDR2 as YFSETQ. The CDR3 extends over 13 amino acids. V was shortened by 4 bases and J by 5 bases, with 11 bases between the two germline ends. This table comes from immunoSEQ multiplex PCR, and its TCRdb copy is limited to in-frame clones, with some not included. This table has 130,000 to 150,000 clones, around 90% appearing once. The rearrangement links TRBV5-1 to TRBJ2-3; the D gene is possibly TRBD2 (6 bases). Sequences were derived from peripheral blood, sampled on day 0 of AZD1222 vaccination. The TCR sequence derives from an adult in good health. The CDR3 DNA follows: TGCGCCAGCAGCCCAGCCGGGGGAGATACGCAGTATTTT. As protein: CASSPAGGDTQYF. The full variable domain, its missing parts supplied by reference TRBV5-1 and TRBJ2-3, is KAGVTQTPRYLIKTRGQQVTLSCSPISGHRSVSWYQQTPGQGLQFLFEYFSETQRNKGNFPGRFSGRQFSNSRSEMNVSTLELGDSALYLCASSPAGGDTQYFGPGTRLTVL.